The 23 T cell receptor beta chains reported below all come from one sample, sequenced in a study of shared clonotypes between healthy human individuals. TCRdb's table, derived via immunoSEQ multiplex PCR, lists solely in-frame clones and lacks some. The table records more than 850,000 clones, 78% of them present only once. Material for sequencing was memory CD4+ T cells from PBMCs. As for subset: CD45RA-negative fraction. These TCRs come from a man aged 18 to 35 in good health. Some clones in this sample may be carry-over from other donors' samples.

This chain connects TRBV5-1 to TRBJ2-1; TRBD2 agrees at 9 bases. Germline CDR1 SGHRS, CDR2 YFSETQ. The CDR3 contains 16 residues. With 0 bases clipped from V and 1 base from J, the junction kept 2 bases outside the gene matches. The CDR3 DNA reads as TGCGCCAGCAGCTTGGCAACTAGCGGGTCCTACAATGAGCAGTTCTTC. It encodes CASSLATSGSYNEQFF.

CDR3 in DNA: TGTGCCAGCAGAGGGACAGGGTCGAATGGCTACACCTTC. Residues: CASRGTGSNGYTF. The V gene is TRBV7-9, the J gene TRBJ1-2; 9 bases are a match to TRBD1. The V and J ends lost 6 bases and 6 bases, in that order; junction bases with no gene match: 5. Germline assignment: CDR1 SEHNR and CDR2 FQNEAQ (reference sequence). This CDR3 contains 13 residues.

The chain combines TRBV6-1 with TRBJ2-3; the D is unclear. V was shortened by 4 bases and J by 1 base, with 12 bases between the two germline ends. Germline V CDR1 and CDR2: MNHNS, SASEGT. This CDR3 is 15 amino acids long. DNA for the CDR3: TGTGCCAGCAGTGTAATCGCAGACCGCACAGATACGCAGTATTTT. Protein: CASSVIADRTDTQYF.

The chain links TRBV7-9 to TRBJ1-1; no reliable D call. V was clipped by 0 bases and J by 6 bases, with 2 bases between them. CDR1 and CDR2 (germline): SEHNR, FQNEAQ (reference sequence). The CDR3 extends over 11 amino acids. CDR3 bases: TGTGCCAGCAGCTTAGCGGCTGAAGCTTTCTTT. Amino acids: CASSLAAEAFF.

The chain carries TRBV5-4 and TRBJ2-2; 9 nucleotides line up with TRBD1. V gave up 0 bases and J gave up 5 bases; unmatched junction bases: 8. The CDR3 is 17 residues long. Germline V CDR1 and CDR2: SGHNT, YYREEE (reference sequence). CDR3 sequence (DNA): TGTGCCAGCAGCTTGGCCCCGGGACAGGGTGAAACCGGGGAGCTGTTTTTT. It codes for CASSLAPGQGETGELFF.

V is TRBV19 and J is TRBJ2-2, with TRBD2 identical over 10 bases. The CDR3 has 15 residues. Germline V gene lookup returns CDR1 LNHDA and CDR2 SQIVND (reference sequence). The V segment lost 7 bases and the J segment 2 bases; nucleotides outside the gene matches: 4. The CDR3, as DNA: TGTGCCAGTACGCGGACTAGCGGAAACACCGGGGAGCTGTTTTTT. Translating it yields CASTRTSGNTGELFF.

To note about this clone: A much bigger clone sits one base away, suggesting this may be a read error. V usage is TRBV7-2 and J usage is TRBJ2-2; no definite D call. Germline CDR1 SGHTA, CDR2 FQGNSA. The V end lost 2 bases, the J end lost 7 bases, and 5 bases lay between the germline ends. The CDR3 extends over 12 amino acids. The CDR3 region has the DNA TGTGCCAGCAGCTTAAACGGCGGGGAGCTGTTTTTT. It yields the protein CASSLNGGELFF.

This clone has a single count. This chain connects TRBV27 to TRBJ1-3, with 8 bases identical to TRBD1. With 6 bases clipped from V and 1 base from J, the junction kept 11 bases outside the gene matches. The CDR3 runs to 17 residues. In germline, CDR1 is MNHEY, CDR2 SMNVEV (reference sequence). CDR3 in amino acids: CASSPKGTGGSGNTIYF. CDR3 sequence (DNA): TGTGCCAGCAGCCCGAAGGGGACAGGCGGGTCTGGAAACACCATATATTTT.

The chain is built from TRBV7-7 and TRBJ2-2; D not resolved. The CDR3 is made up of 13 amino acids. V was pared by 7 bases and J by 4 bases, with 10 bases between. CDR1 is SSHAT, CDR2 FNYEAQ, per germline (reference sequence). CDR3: CASNPIVTGELFF. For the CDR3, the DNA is TGTGCCAGCAACCCCATAGTCACCGGGGAGCTGTTTTTT.

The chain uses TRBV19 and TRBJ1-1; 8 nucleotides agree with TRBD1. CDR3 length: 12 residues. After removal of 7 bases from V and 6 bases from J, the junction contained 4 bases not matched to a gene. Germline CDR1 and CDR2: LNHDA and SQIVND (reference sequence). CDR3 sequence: CASIGQGPEAFF. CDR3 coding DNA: TGTGCCAGTATAGGACAGGGCCCTGAAGCTTTCTTT.

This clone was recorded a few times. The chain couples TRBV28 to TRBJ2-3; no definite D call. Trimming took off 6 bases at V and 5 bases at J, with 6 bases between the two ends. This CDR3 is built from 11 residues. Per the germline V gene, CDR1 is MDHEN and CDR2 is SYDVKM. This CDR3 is CASRVEDTQYF. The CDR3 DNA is TGTGCCAGCAGGGTGGAAGATACGCAGTATTTT.

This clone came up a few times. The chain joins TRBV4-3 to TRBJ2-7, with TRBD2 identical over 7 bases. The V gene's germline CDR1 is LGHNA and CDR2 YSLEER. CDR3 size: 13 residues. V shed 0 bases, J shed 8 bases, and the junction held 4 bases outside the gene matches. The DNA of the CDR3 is TGCGCCAGCAGCCAAGATGGAAGCGGGAAGCAGTACTTC. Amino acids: CASSQDGSGKQYF.

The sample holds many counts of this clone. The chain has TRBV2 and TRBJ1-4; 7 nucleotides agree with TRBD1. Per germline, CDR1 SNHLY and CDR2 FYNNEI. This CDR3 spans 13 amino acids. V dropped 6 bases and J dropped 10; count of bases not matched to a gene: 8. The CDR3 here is CASSAPGGGKLFF. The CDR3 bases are TGTGCCAGCAGCGCCCCAGGGGGAGGAAAACTGTTTTTT.

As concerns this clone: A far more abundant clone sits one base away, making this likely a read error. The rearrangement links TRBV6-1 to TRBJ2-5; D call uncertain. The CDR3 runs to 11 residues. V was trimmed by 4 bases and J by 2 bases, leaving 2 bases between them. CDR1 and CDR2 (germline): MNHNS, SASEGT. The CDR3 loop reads CASSGQETQYF. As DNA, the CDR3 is TGTGCCAGCAGTGGGCAAGAGACCCAGTACTTC.

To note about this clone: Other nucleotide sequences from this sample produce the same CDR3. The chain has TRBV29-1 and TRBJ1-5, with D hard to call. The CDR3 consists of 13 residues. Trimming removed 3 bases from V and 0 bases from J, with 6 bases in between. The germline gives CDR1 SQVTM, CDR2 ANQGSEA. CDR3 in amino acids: CSVEVGSNQPQHF. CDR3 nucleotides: TGCAGCGTTGAGGTGGGTAGCAATCAGCCCCAGCATTTT.

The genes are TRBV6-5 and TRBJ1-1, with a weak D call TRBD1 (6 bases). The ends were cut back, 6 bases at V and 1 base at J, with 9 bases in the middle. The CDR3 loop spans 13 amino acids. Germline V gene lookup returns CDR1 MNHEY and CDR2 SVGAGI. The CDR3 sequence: CASRLTGNTEAFF. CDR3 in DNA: TGTGCCAGCAGACTGACAGGGAACACTGAAGCTTTCTTT.

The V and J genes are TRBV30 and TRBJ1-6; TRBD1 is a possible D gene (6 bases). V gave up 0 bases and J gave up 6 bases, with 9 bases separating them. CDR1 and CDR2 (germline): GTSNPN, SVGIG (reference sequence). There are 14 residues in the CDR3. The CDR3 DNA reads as TGTGCCTGGAGTGTTACAGGGACTAATTCACCCCTCCACTTT. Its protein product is CAWSVTGTNSPLHF.

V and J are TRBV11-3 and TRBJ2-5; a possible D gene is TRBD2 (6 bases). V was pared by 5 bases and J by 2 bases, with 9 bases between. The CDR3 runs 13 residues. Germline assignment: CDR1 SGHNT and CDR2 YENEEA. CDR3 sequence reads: CASSGTSQETQYF. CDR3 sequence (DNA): TGTGCCAGCAGCGGGACTTCGCAAGAGACCCAGTACTTC.

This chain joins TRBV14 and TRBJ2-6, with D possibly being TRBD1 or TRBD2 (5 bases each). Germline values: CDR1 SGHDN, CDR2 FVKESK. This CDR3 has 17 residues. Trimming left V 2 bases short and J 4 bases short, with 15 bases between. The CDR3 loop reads CASSQHPGLTGANVLTF. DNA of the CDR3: TGTGCCAGCAGCCAACACCCGGGGCTTACCGGGGCCAACGTCCTGACTTTC.

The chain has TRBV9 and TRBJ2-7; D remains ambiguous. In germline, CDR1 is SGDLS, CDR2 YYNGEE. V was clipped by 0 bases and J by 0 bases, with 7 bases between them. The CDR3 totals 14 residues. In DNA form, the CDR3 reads TGTGCCAGCAGCGTAGACTCTTACTCCTACGAGCAGTACTTC. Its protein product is CASSVDSYSYEQYF. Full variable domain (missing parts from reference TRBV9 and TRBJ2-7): DSGVTQTPKHLITATGQRVTLRCSPRSGDLSVYWYQQSLDQGLQFLIQYYNGEERAKGNILERFSAQQFPDLHSELNLSSLELGDSALYFCASSVDSYSYEQYFGPGTRLTVT.

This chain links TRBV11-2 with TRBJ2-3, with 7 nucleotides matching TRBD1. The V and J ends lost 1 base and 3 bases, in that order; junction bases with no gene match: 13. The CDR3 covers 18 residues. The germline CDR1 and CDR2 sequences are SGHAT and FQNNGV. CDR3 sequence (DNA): TGTGCCAGCAGCTTAGTACCCTGGGTGAAGGGGGCAACAGATACGCAGTATTTT. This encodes CASSLVPWVKGATDTQYF.

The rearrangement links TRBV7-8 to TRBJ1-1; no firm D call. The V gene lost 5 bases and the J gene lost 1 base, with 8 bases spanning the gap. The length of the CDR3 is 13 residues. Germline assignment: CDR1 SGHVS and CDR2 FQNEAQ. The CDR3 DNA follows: TGTGCCAGCAGCACCCAACAGAACACTGAAGCTTTCTTT. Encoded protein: CASSTQQNTEAFF.

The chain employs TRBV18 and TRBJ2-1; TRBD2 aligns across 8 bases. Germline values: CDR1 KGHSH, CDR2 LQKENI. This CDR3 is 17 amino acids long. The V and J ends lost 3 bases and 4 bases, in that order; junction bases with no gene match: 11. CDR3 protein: CASSPGTRAPGYNEQFF. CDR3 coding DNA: TGTGCCAGCTCACCTGGGACTAGAGCCCCGGGGTACAATGAGCAGTTCTTC.